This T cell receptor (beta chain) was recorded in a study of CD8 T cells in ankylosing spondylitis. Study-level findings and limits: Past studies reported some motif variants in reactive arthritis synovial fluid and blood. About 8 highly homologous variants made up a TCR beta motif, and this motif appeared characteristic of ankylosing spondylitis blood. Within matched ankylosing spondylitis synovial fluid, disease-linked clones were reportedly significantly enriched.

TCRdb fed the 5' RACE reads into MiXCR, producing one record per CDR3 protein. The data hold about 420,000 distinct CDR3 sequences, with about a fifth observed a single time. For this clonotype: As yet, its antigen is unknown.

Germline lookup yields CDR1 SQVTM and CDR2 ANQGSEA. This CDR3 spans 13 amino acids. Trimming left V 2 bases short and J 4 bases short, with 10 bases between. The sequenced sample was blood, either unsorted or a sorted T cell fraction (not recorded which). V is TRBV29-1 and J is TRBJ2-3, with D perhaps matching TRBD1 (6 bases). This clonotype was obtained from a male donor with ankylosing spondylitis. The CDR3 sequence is CSVEIGGADTQYF. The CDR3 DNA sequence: TGCAGCGTTGAAATTGGGGGCGCAGATACGCAGTATTTT.